This paragraph reports one TCR beta chain. The sample originates from a study of blood T cell repertoires in COVID-19. Overall study context: From the United States, Italy and Spain came samples of acute and convalescent COVID-19. In each case, the material was cDNA or gDNA derived from T cells, B-cell-depleted T cells, or PBMCs.

Sequencing used immunoSEQ multiplex PCR; TCRdb keeps in-frame clones, though not all of them. Of 210,000 or so clones in the sample, approximately 84% were seen once. Germline CDR1 LNHDA, CDR2 SQIVND (reference sequence). The CDR3 extends over 13 amino acids. The V end lost 4 bases, the J end lost 8 bases, and 14 bases lay between the germline ends. The source of this sequence is an older woman with active or convalescent COVID-19. The specimen sequenced was peripheral blood. The chain is built from TRBV19 and TRBJ1-2, with D unresolved. The CDR3 loop is CASSTRTNQGYTF. DNA for the CDR3: TGTGCCAGTAGTACCCGGACTAACCAAGGCTACACCTTC.